The rows below give T cell receptor beta chains drawn from one sample of a study of early T cells in non-severe SARS-CoV-2 infection. TCRdb ran MiXCR on the 5' RACE reads and lists one entry per CDR3 protein. The repertoire consists of about 59,000 distinct CDR3 sequences, with 13% occurring once and the leading ten covering roughly 8.8%. The sequenced sample was whole blood, obtained at baseline. These receptors were taken from an adult who was a healthcare worker with PCR-confirmed SARS-CoV-2 infection or an uninfected control (not recorded which). Each CDR3 is given with its conserved first and last residue. The D gene is left open where the match is weak. Size is omitted from some rows. Given values are once, few, many or a class for expanded clones.

J: TRBJ1-5
D: .
V: TRBV28
size: .
CDR3: CASSKSVETQHF
DNA: TGTGCCAGCAGTAAATCGGTGGAGACCCAGCATTTT

J: TRBJ2-2
D: .
V: TRBV27
size: .
CDR3: CASSLWSGELFF
DNA: TGTGCCAGCAGTTTATGGAGCGGGGAGCTGTTTTTT

J: TRBJ1-2
D: .
V: TRBV12-3/TRBV12-4
size: .
CDR3: CASSLGSGHGYTF
DNA: TGTGCCAGCAGTTTAGGTTCCGGACATGGCTACACCTTC

J: TRBJ2-5
D: .
V: TRBV21-1
size: few
CDR3: CASSIPGQGMETQYF
DNA: TGTGCCAGCAGCATTCCGGGACAGGGAATGGAGACCCAGTACTTC

J: TRBJ2-3
D: .
V: TRBV9
size: .
CDR3: CASSVEDTQYF
DNA: TGTGCCAGCAGCGTAGAAGATACGCAGTATTTT

J: TRBJ2-7
D: TRBD2
V: TRBV7-2
size: many
CDR3: CASSLLVGLAGGEQYF
DNA: TGTGCCAGCAGCTTATTAGTGGGACTAGCGGGAGGCGAGCAGTACTTC

J: TRBJ1-2
D: TRBD1
V: TRBV28
size: few
CDR3: CASSIITGGSGYTF
DNA: TGTGCCAGCAGTATAATAACAGGGGGCTCGGGCTACACCTTC

J: TRBJ1-5
D: .
V: TRBV5-1
size: many
CDR3: CASSAGPNSNQPQHF
DNA: TGCGCCAGCAGCGCAGGACCTAATAGCAATCAGCCCCAGCATTTT

J: TRBJ1-1
D: .
V: TRBV14
size: many
CDR3: CASSQAGLGAFF
DNA: TGTGCCAGCAGCCAAGCTGGTTTGGGGGCTTTCTTT

J: TRBJ1-2
D: TRBD1
V: TRBV10-3
size: .
CDR3: CAITGQGNYGYTF
DNA: TGTGCCATCACTGGACAGGGTAACTATGGCTACACCTTC

J: TRBJ2-7
D: TRBD2
V: TRBV7-9
size: .
CDR3: CASSPSGTTPNYEQYF
DNA: TGTGCCAGCAGCCCATCCGGGACTACCCCGAACTACGAGCAGTACTTC

J: TRBJ1-1
D: .
V: TRBV28
size: many
CDR3: CASSLWRLNTEAFF
DNA: TGTGCCAGCAGTTTATGGCGACTAAACACTGAAGCTTTCTTT

J: TRBJ2-7
D: .
V: TRBV7-2
size: few
CDR3: CASSLGSRIYEQYF
DNA: TGTGCCAGCAGCTTAGGGTCACGGATCTACGAGCAGTACTTC

J: TRBJ2-1
D: .
V: TRBV7-9
size: .
CDR3: CASSSSRSGSSYNEQFF
DNA: TGTGCCAGCAGCTCTTCACGGTCTGGGTCCTCCTACAATGAGCAGTTCTTC

J: TRBJ1-1
D: .
V: TRBV19
size: .
CDR3: CASSPQRGIGEAFF
DNA: TGTGCCAGTAGTCCGCAGAGGGGGATAGGTGAAGCTTTCTTT

J: TRBJ1-1
D: .
V: TRBV30
size: .
CDR3: CAWTVNTEAFF
DNA: TGTGCCTGGACGGTGAACACTGAAGCTTTCTTT

J: TRBJ2-3
D: TRBD2
V: TRBV5-6
size: .
CDR3: CASSPGLVMGGDTQYF
DNA: TGTGCCAGCAGCCCAGGACTAGTCATGGGGGGAGATACGCAGTATTTT

J: TRBJ2-3
D: .
V: TRBV12-3/TRBV12-4
size: .
CDR3: CASGTDFKPDTQYF
DNA: TGTGCCAGCGGAACCGACTTTAAGCCAGATACGCAGTATTTT

J: TRBJ2-7
D: TRBD2
V: TRBV5-5
size: .
CDR3: CASSLDLSTSGTDEQYF
DNA: TGTGCCAGCAGCTTGGACCTATCAACTAGCGGGACCGACGAGCAGTACTTC

J: TRBJ1-2
D: .
V: TRBV20-1
size: few
CDR3: CSARDRRQDGYTF
DNA: TGCAGTGCTAGAGATCGAAGGCAGGATGGCTACACCTTC

J: TRBJ1-1
D: .
V: TRBV4-3
size: few
CDR3: CASSQHSQGRSTEAFF
DNA: TGCGCCAGCAGCCAACATTCACAGGGAAGAAGCACTGAAGCTTTCTTT

J: TRBJ2-3
D: .
V: TRBV27
size: .
CDR3: CASSPRRTDTQYF
DNA: TGTGCCAGCAGCCCCCGACGGACAGATACGCAGTATTTT

J: TRBJ2-7
D: .
V: TRBV7-8
size: few
CDR3: CASSLEPSRSEQYF
DNA: TGTGCCAGCAGCTTAGAGCCCTCGAGGTCCGAGCAGTACTTC

J: TRBJ1-4
D: .
V: TRBV21-1
size: .
CDR3: CASSKERNEKLFF
DNA: TGTGCCAGCAGCAAAGAGAGGAATGAAAAACTGTTTTTT

J: TRBJ2-1
D: .
V: TRBV30
size: .
CDR3: CAWKWKNNEQFF
DNA: TGTGCCTGGAAGTGGAAAAACAATGAGCAGTTCTTC

J: TRBJ1-2
D: .
V: TRBV7-2
size: few
CDR3: CASSLEPRTAPPNYGYTF
DNA: TGTGCCAGCAGCTTAGAACCACGGACAGCCCCCCCTAACTATGGCTACACCTTC

J: TRBJ1-5
D: .
V: TRBV20-1
size: few
CDR3: CSARATGSYSNQPQHF
DNA: TGCAGTGCTAGGGCTACAGGGTCTTATAGCAATCAGCCCCAGCATTTT

J: TRBJ1-3
D: .
V: TRBV29-1
size: .
CDR3: CSVGQGNTIYF
DNA: TGCAGCGTTGGGCAAGGAAACACCATATATTTT

J: TRBJ2-1
D: .
V: TRBV6-2/TRBV6-3
size: .
CDR3: CASRSGGAYNEQFF
DNA: TGTGCCAGCAGAAGTGGAGGGGCCTACAATGAGCAGTTCTTC

J: TRBJ2-1
D: TRBD2
V: TRBV4-2
size: .
CDR3: CASSQVRASGNNEQFF
DNA: TGTGCCAGCAGCCAAGTAAGGGCTAGCGGAAACAATGAGCAGTTCTTC

J: TRBJ1-1
D: TRBD1
V: TRBV6-6
size: few
CDR3: CASSYLQGSVGLEAFF
DNA: TGTGCCAGCAGTTACCTACAGGGGTCGGTAGGCCTTGAAGCTTTCTTT

J: TRBJ2-5
D: .
V: TRBV9
size: many
CDR3: CASSVGGTGVQETQYF
DNA: TGTGCCAGCAGCGTAGGGGGAACGGGGGTCCAAGAGACCCAGTACTTC

J: TRBJ2-5
D: .
V: TRBV27
size: few
CDR3: CASSLSIQETQYF
DNA: TGTGCCAGCAGTTTATCGATTCAAGAGACCCAGTACTTC

J: TRBJ2-7
D: .
V: TRBV20-1
size: .
CDR3: CSARGTERIYEQYF
DNA: TGCAGTGCTAGGGGGACCGAACGGATCTACGAGCAGTACTTC

J: TRBJ2-3
D: TRBD2
V: TRBV7-9
size: .
CDR3: CASSILAGDTDTQYF
DNA: TGTGCCAGCAGCATTCTAGCGGGGGACACAGATACGCAGTATTTT

J: TRBJ1-1
D: .
V: TRBV2
size: .
CDR3: CASTGAPPRNTEAFF
DNA: TGTGCCAGCACCGGCGCCCCTCCCAGGAACACTGAAGCTTTCTTT

J: TRBJ1-6
D: .
V: TRBV5-1
size: many
CDR3: CASSFKVSDSPLHF
DNA: TGCGCCAGCAGCTTTAAGGTTTCGGATTCACCCCTCCACTTT

J: TRBJ1-1
D: .
V: TRBV4-1
size: .
CDR3: CASSLPVRRTEAFF
DNA: TGCGCCAGCAGCCTCCCCGTCCGGCGCACTGAAGCTTTCTTT

J: TRBJ1-1
D: .
V: TRBV5-1
size: .
CDR3: CASGRALNTEALF
DNA: TGCGCCAGCGGACGGGCCCTAAACACTGAAGCTCTCTTT

J: TRBJ2-7
D: .
V: TRBV15
size: .
CDR3: CATSSPPDYEQYF
DNA: TGTGCCACCAGCAGTCCCCCCGACTACGAGCAGTACTTC

J: TRBJ2-7
D: .
V: TRBV28
size: medium-sized
CDR3: CASSLRARYEQYF
DNA: TGTGCCAGCAGTTTACGAGCCCGCTACGAGCAGTACTTC

J: TRBJ1-2
D: .
V: TRBV7-2
size: few
CDR3: CASSLARLYGYTF
DNA: TGTGCCAGCAGCTTAGCGCGCCTATATGGCTACACCTTC

J: TRBJ2-7
D: .
V: TRBV28
size: .
CDR3: CASRPGQSFEQYF
DNA: TGTGCCAGCAGGCCCGGACAGTCCTTCGAGCAGTACTTC